A single sample gave rise to the 13 T cell receptor beta chains below, sequenced in a study of cytomegalovirus exposure and HLA in healthy donors. The PCR contained 60 Vbeta and 13 Jbeta primers. Only in-frame clones appear in the TCRdb table, and some are missing; sequencing was by immunoSEQ multiplex PCR. Of approximately 41,000 clones listed, over 70% were seen once; the top ten hold 2.7%. Sequencing was done on a sample of PBMCs. These receptors were collected from a man in his fifties in good health and CMV-seronegative.

The rearrangement joins TRBV10-3 to TRBJ2-7, with 8 bases identical to TRBD1. Germline V gene sequence: CDR1 ENHRY, CDR2 SYGVKD. With 4 bases clipped from V and 6 bases from J, the junction kept 8 bases outside the gene matches. The CDR3 loop spans 14 amino acids. CDR3 DNA sequence: TGTGCCATCAGTGCCGGACAGGGACACGGCGAGCAGTACTTC. This sequence encodes CAISAGQGHGEQYF.

The chain joins TRBV18 to TRBJ1-1; D unresolved. The CDR3 spans 13 residues. Trimming removed 0 bases from V and 6 bases from J, with 8 bases in between. Germline V gives CDR1 KGHSH, CDR2 LQKENI. The DNA for the CDR3 is TGTGCCAGCTCACCACCCCTCTCCCCTGAAGCTTTCTTT. Amino acid sequence: CASSPPLSPEAFF.

The chain carries TRBV5-8 and TRBJ2-3; 10 bases are shared with TRBD1. The V segment lost 4 bases and the J segment 1 base; nucleotides outside the gene matches: 3. CDR1 SGHTS and CDR2 YDEGEE come from the germline V gene. This CDR3 region has 15 residues. This CDR3 reads CASSIGTGGTDTQYF. The CDR3 nucleotides are TGTGCCAGCAGCATAGGGACAGGGGGCACAGATACGCAGTATTTT.

V usage is TRBV21-1 and J usage is TRBJ2-7; the DNA was not compared with TRBD1, the D call given in the table. TRBV21-1 is a listed pseudogene. The CDR3 is made up of 15 amino acids. CDR3 nucleotides: TGTGCCAGCAGCAAAGCAGGGACACCACCCTACGAGCAGTACTTC. This sequence encodes CASSKAGTPPYEQYF.

The V call is TRBV5-6, the J call TRBJ2-7; weak D call: TRBD1 (6 bases). This CDR3 has 15 residues. Per germline, CDR1 SGHDT and CDR2 YYEEEE. The V end lost 5 bases, the J end lost 3 bases, and 18 bases lay between the germline ends. The CDR3 coding sequence is TGTGCCAGCAGTCGATGGACAGCCGAAGTCTACGAGCAGTACTTC. This encodes CASSRWTAEVYEQYF.

The chain is built from TRBV28 and TRBJ2-1, with D perhaps matching TRBD2 (5 bases). The germline gives CDR1 MDHEN, CDR2 SYDVKM. CDR3 length equals 12 residues. V shed 2 bases and J shed 8 bases, with 7 bases lying between them. The CDR3: CASSLPGDEQFF. DNA of the CDR3: TGTGCCAGCAGTTTACCCGGGGATGAGCAGTTCTTC.

Of note for this clone: Without the conserved terminal phenylalanine or tryptophan, this CDR3 likely stems from a read error. This CDR3 reads CASSKGLAGPVGYEQYL. CDR3 nucleotides: TGTGCCAGCAGTAAGGGACTAGCGGGGCCTGTCGGCTACGAGCAGTACCTC. V gene TRBV27 combines with J gene TRBJ2-7, with 13 bases fitting TRBD2. The V and J ends lost 5 bases and 3 bases, in that order; junction bases with no gene match: 10. This CDR3 contains 17 residues. Germline CDR1 MNHEY, CDR2 SMNVEV (reference sequence).

The V and J genes are TRBV7-9 and TRBJ2-3, with 13 nucleotides matching TRBD2. Looked up from germline, CDR1 is SEHNR and CDR2 is FQNEAQ (reference sequence). The CDR3 sequence is 15 residues long. V trimming: 5 bases; J trimming: 5 bases; junction bases outside the gene matches: 4. CDR3 DNA: TGTGCCAGCAGCCCTGGGACTAGCGGGAAAGATACGCAGTATTTT. Residues: CASSPGTSGKDTQYF.

The chain employs TRBV4-3 and TRBJ2-1; tentatively, D is TRBD2 (7 bases). This CDR3 has 18 amino acids. CDR1 LGHNA and CDR2 YSLEER come from the germline V gene. The ends were cut back, 3 bases at V and 4 bases at J, with 22 bases in the middle. CDR3 protein: CASSQMEGGGAGYNEQFF. The CDR3 region has the DNA TGCGCCAGCAGCCAGATGGAGGGTGGGGGGGCGGGGTACAATGAGCAGTTCTTC.

This chain connects TRBV9 to TRBJ2-7, with 9 positions matching TRBD2. This CDR3 contains 18 residues. The germline gives CDR1 SGDLS, CDR2 YYNGEE. V lost 1 base and J lost 2; bases outside the gene matches: 13. The CDR3 nucleotides read TGTGCCAGCAGCGTACGAATAGCGGGAGTACCCCCCCCCTACGAGCAGTACTTC. Translating it yields CASSVRIAGVPPPYEQYF.

The J gene is TRBJ1-4, the V gene TRBV19; no firm D call. Trimming took 5 bases from V and 7 from J, leaving 17 bases between them. Germline V gene data show CDR1 as LNHDA and CDR2 as SQIVND (reference sequence). CDR3 length: 15 residues. CDR3 protein: CASSSPRAGIEKLFF. The CDR3 nucleotides read TGTGCCAGTAGTTCCCCGAGGGCCGGAATTGAAAAACTGTTTTTT.

V and J are TRBV7-9 and TRBJ2-7; D possibly corresponds to TRBD1 (6 bases). The CDR3 extends over 13 amino acids. Trimming left V 1 base short and J 5 bases short, with 9 bases between. The germline CDR1 and CDR2 sequences are SEHNR and FQNEAQ (reference sequence). The CDR3 nucleotides are TGTGCCAGCAGCTTAGACAGGGCCAACGAGCAGTACTTC. This sequence encodes CASSLDRANEQYF.

This chain links TRBV5-1 with TRBJ1-4; the D is unclear. The CDR3 extends over 14 amino acids. Trimming pared 4 bases from V and 3 bases from J, leaving 10 bases between. Germline-derived CDR1 and CDR2 are SGHRS and YFSETQ. The chain's CDR3 is CASSLTPANEKLFF. In nucleotides, the CDR3 is TGCGCCAGCAGCCTGACACCAGCTAATGAAAAACTGTTTTTT. The whole variable domain, filled in from reference TRBV5-1 and TRBJ1-4, reads KAGVTQTPRYLIKTRGQQVTLSCSPISGHRSVSWYQQTPGQGLQFLFEYFSETQRNKGNFPGRFSGRQFSNSRSEMNVSTLELGDSALYLCASSLTPANEKLFFGSGTQLSVL.